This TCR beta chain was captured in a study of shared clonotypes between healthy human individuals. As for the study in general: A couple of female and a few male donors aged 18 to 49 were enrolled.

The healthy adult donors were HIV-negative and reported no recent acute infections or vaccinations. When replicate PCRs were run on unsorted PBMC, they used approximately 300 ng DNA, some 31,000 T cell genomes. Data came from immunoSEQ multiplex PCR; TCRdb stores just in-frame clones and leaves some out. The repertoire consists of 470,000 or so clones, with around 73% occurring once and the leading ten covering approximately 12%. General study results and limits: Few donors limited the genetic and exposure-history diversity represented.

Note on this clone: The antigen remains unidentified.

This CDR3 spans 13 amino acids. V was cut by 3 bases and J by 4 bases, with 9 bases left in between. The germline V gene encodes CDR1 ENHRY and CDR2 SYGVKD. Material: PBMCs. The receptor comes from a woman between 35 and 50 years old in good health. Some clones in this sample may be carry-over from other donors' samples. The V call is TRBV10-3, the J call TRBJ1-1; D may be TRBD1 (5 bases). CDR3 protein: CAISERGATEAFF. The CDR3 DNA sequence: TGTGCCATCAGTGAAAGAGGGGCCACTGAAGCTTTCTTT.